The clone carrying this T cell receptor beta chain was recorded a few times. Its antigen is currently unknown. In the PCR, 60 Vbeta and 13 Jbeta primers were used. The table came from immunoSEQ multiplex PCR; TCRdb's copy has only in-frame clones and leaves some out. Of some 200,000 clones in the sample, approximately 88% are singletons; the top ten hold 0.71%. The sample originates from a study of cytomegalovirus exposure and HLA in healthy donors. With V trimmed by 3 bases and J by 1 base, 2 bases remained unmatched. The germline CDR1 and CDR2 sequences are MNHNS and SASEGT. The CDR3 contains 15 residues. The study's findings and limits: In a later analysis, parvovirus B19, influenza, CMV and Epstein-Barr virus appeared linked to several top co-occurrence clusters. Researchers reported in a later analysis that a missense DCLRE1C variant was tied to TCR beta V- and J-gene trimming. In a later analysis, most CMV-associated TCR beta chains appeared HLA-restricted.

The chain uses TRBV6-1 and TRBJ1-5; 8 nucleotides match TRBD1. The sequenced sample was PBMCs. This clonotype originated in a boy younger than 10 in good health and CMV-seronegative. The CDR3 reads CASSETGVSNQPQHF. DNA of the CDR3: TGTGCCAGCAGTGAGACAGGGGTAAGCAATCAGCCCCAGCATTTT.